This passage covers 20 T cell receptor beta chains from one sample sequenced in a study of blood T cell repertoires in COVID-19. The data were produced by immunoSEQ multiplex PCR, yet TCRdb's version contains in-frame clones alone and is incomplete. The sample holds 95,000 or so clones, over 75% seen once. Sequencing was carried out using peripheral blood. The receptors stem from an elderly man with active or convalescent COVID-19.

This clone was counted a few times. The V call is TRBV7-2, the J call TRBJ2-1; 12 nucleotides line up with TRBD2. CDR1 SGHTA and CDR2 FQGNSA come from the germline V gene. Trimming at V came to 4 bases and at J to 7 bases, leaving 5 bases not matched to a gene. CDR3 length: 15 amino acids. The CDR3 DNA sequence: TGTGCCAGCAGCTCAGGACTAGCGGGGTGGAATGAGCAGTTCTTC. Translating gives CASSSGLAGWNEQFF.

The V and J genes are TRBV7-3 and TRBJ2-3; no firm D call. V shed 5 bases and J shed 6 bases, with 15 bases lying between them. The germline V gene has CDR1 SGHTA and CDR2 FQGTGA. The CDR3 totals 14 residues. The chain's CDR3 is CASSPGWNKDTQYF. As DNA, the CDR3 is TGTGCCAGCAGCCCCGGGTGGAACAAGGATACGCAGTATTTT.

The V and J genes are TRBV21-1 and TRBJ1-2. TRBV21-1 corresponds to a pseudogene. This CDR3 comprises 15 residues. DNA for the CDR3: TGTGCCAGCAGCATCAGCGGGGGGCGCGGCTATGGCTACACCTTC. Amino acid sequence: CASSISGGRGYGYTF.

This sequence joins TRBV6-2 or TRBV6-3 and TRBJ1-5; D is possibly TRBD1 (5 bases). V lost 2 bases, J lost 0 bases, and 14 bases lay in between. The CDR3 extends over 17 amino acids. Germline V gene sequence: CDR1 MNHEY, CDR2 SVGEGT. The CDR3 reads CASSYGNAGISNQPQHF. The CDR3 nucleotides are TGTGCCAGCAGTTACGGGAACGCAGGGATTAGCAATCAGCCCCAGCATTTT.

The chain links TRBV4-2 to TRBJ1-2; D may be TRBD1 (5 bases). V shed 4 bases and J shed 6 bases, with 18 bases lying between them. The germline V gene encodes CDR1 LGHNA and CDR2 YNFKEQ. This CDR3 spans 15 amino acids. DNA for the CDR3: TGTGCCAGCAGCCTCCTGGGAGGGGAGTTTGATGGCTACACCTTC. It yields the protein CASSLLGGEFDGYTF.

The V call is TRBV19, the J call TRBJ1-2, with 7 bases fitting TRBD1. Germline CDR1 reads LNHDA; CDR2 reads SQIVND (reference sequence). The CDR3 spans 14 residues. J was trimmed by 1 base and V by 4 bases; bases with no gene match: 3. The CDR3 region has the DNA TGTGCCAGTAGTAGGTGGGACAGTAACTATGGCTACACCTTC. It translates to CASSRWDSNYGYTF.

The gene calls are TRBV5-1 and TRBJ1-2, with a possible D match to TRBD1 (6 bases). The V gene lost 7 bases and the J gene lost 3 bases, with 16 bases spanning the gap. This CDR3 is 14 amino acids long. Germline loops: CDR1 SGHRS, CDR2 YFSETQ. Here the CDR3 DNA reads TGCGCCAGCGCCGACTCCGGGACATACTATGGCTACACCTTC. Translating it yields CASADSGTYYGYTF.

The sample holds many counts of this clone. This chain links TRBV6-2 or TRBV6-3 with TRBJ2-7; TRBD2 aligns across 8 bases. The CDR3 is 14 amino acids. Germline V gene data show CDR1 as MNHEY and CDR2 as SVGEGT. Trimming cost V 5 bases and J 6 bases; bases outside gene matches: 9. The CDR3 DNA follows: TGTGCCAGCAGTCGCGACGGGGGGGTTCTCGAGCAGTACTTC. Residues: CASSRDGGVLEQYF.

CDR3 DNA: TGTGCCAGCAGTTACTCTCGGGAGACCCAGTACTTC. Translating gives CASSYSRETQYF. The chain couples TRBV6-2 or TRBV6-3 to TRBJ2-5; D not certain. V lost 0 bases and J 5 bases, leaving 4 bases between the germline ends. This CDR3 has 12 residues. Germline V gene sequence: CDR1 MNHEY, CDR2 SVGEGT.

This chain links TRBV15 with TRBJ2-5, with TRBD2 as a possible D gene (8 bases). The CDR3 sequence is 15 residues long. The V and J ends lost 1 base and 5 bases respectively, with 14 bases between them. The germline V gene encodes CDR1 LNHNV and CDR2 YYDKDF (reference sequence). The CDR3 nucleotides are TGTGCCACCAGCAGAGCGGGAGGGGGCGCTGAGACCCAGTACTTC. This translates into CATSRAGGGAETQYF.

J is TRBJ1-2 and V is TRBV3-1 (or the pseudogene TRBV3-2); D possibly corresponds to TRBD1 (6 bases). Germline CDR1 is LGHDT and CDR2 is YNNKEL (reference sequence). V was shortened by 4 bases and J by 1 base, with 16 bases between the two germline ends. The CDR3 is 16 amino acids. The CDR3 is CASSPVRGPINYGYTF. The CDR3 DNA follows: TGTGCCAGCAGCCCCGTGCGGGGGCCGATTAACTATGGCTACACCTTC.

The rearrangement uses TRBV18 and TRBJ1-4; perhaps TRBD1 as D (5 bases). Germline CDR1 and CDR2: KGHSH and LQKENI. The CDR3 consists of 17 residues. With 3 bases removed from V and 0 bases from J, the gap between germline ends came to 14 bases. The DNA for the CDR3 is TGTGCCAGCTCACCTACCAAAGGGGATCCAACTAATGAAAAACTGTTTTTT. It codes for CASSPTKGDPTNEKLFF.

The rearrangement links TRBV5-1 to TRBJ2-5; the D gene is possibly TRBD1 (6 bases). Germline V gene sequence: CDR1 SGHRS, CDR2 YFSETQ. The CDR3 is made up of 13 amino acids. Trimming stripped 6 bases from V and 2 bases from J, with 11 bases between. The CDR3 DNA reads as TGCGCCAGCATGGTGGACAGACAAGAGACCCAGTACTTC. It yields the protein CASMVDRQETQYF.

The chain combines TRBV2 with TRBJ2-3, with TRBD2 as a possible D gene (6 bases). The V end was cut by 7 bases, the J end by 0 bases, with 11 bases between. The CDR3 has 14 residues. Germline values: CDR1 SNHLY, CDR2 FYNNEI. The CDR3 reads CASKEGLSTDTQYF. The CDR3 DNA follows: TGTGCCAGCAAGGAGGGCCTAAGCACAGATACGCAGTATTTT.

DNA of the CDR3: TGTGCCAGCAGTCCATTCGGGTCCTTAGCCGACCAAGAGACCCAGTACTTC. It encodes CASSPFGSLADQETQYF. The rearrangement links TRBV6-2 or TRBV6-3 to TRBJ2-5; D unresolved. Germline CDR1 MNHEY, CDR2 SVGEGT. The V end lost 5 bases, the J end lost 0 bases, and 19 bases lay between the germline ends. The CDR3 sequence is 17 residues long.

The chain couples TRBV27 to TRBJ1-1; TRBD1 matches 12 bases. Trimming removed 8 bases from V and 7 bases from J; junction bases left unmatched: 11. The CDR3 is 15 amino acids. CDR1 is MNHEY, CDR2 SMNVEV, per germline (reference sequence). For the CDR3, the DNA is TGTGCCAGCGGGATCCGGGACAGGGGGCGCGGTGAAGCTTTCTTT. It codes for CASGIRDRGRGEAFF.

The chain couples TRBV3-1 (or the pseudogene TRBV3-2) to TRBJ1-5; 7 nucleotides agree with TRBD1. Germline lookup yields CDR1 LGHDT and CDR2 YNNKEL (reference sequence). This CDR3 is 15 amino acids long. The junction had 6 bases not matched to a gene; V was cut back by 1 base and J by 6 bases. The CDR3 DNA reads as TGTGCCAGCAGCCAAGTTCCAGGGGGATCTCAGCCCCAGCATTTT. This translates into CASSQVPGGSQPQHF.

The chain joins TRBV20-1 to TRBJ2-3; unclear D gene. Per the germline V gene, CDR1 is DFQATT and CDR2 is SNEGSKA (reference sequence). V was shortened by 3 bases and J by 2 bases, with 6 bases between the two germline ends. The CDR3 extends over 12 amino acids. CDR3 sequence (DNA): TGCAGTGCTAGTTCCAACACAGATACGCAGTATTTT. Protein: CSASSNTDTQYF.

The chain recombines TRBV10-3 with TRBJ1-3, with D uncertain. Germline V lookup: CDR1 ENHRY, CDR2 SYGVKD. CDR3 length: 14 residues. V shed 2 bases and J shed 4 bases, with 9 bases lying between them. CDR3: CAISEGQHGNTIYF. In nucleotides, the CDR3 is TGTGCCATCAGTGAGGGGCAGCACGGAAACACCATATATTTT.

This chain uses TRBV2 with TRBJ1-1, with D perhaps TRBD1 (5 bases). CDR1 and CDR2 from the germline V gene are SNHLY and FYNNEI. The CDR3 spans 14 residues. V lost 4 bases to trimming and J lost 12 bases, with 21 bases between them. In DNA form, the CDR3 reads TGTGCCAGCAGTGTTAAGTCGGGTTTGGGGCGGACTTTCTTT. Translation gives CASSVKSGLGRTFF.